The entry that follows covers one T cell receptor (beta chain) sequence. Germline V CDR1 and CDR2: SQVTM, ANQGSEA. V gave up 6 bases and J gave up 8 bases; unmatched junction bases: 21. CDR3 length: 19 amino acids. This specimen belongs to a study of shared T cell receptors in the human thymus. Sequenced by immunoSEQ multiplex PCR; TCRdb stores in-frame clones only, minus some. The table lists over 450,000 clones, around three quarters of them singletons. The same data also contributed to another study, on human thymus T cells. That work states: As related research reported, thymic repertoires overlapped highly among unrelated individuals.

The sample consisted of thymocytes. The rearrangement links TRBV29-1 to TRBJ2-1; the match to TRBD2 covers 14 bases. This TCR came from a boy younger than two with a congenital heart defect. The chain's CDR3 is CSVTVPGTGLAGVRYEQFF. The CDR3 DNA is TGCAGCGTGACTGTGCCCGGGACGGGACTAGCGGGAGTCCGGTATGAGCAGTTCTTC.